This T cell receptor beta chain is from a study of T-cell memory formation after mild COVID-19. Turning to the study itself: TCR clusters were largely donor specific.

Findings and limits, study-wide: Pre-infection memory contained some responding clones, which suggested that cross-reactive memory had joined. Chiefly within CM and EM were the contracting CD4+ clones; CD8+ ones were within EMRA.

The authors produced TCR alpha and TCR beta cDNA libraries with sample barcodes and UMIs by 5'RACE using constant-segment primers. TCRdb processed the 5' RACE reads anew with MiXCR; each CDR3 protein has one entry. The sample consists of under 550,000 distinct CDR3 sequences, about 18% of them appearing once. This clonotype was picked up a small number of times. Its antigen is undetermined. In germline, CDR1 is SEHNR, CDR2 FQNEAQ (reference sequence). V lost 11 bases to trimming and J lost 2 bases, with 17 bases between them. This CDR3 spans 14 amino acids. The clonotype was recovered from an adult woman who had mild COVID-19 (a few samples of this study predate the infection). Cell type and time point are not known. The J gene is TRBJ2-3, the V gene TRBV7-9, with D perhaps matching TRBD1 or TRBD2 (5 bases each). Sequencing used PBMCs or a T cell subset sorted from them (not recorded which). The CDR3 coding sequence is TGTGCCGGCCAAACTAGGGGTATCACAGATACGCAGTATTTT. This codes for CAGQTRGITDTQYF.